One T cell receptor (beta chain) is described in this entry. What it recognizes is unknown. The sample belongs to a study of metastatic and nonmetastatic thyroid tumors. Study-level background: Comparison of repertoires was carried out across blood and tumor or nodule tissue from malignant and benign thyroid patients. Study-level points and caveats: Patients with malignant thyroid tumors reportedly had significantly higher TCR beta diversity than those with benign nodules, in blood and tumor.

TCRdb reassembled clones from the PCR reads with MiXCR. The sample includes around 59,000 clones, around 15% seen only once; the top ten take roughly a tenth. None of the patients had undergone any treatment ahead of thyroid surgery. The clonotype originates from a male donor with papillary thyroid cancer or a benign thyroid nodule (not recorded which). Some clones in this sample may be carry-over from other donors' samples. Source material: blood.

The DNA for the CDR3 is TGTGCCAGCAGAAAGCCAGTAAACGAGCAGTACTTC. Translated, it gives CASRKPVNEQYF. The chain combines TRBV5-4 with TRBJ2-7; D not certain. The CDR3 length is 12 residues. The V end was cut by 5 bases, the J end by 5 bases, with 11 bases between. Germline CDR1 and CDR2: SGHNT and YYREEE (reference sequence).